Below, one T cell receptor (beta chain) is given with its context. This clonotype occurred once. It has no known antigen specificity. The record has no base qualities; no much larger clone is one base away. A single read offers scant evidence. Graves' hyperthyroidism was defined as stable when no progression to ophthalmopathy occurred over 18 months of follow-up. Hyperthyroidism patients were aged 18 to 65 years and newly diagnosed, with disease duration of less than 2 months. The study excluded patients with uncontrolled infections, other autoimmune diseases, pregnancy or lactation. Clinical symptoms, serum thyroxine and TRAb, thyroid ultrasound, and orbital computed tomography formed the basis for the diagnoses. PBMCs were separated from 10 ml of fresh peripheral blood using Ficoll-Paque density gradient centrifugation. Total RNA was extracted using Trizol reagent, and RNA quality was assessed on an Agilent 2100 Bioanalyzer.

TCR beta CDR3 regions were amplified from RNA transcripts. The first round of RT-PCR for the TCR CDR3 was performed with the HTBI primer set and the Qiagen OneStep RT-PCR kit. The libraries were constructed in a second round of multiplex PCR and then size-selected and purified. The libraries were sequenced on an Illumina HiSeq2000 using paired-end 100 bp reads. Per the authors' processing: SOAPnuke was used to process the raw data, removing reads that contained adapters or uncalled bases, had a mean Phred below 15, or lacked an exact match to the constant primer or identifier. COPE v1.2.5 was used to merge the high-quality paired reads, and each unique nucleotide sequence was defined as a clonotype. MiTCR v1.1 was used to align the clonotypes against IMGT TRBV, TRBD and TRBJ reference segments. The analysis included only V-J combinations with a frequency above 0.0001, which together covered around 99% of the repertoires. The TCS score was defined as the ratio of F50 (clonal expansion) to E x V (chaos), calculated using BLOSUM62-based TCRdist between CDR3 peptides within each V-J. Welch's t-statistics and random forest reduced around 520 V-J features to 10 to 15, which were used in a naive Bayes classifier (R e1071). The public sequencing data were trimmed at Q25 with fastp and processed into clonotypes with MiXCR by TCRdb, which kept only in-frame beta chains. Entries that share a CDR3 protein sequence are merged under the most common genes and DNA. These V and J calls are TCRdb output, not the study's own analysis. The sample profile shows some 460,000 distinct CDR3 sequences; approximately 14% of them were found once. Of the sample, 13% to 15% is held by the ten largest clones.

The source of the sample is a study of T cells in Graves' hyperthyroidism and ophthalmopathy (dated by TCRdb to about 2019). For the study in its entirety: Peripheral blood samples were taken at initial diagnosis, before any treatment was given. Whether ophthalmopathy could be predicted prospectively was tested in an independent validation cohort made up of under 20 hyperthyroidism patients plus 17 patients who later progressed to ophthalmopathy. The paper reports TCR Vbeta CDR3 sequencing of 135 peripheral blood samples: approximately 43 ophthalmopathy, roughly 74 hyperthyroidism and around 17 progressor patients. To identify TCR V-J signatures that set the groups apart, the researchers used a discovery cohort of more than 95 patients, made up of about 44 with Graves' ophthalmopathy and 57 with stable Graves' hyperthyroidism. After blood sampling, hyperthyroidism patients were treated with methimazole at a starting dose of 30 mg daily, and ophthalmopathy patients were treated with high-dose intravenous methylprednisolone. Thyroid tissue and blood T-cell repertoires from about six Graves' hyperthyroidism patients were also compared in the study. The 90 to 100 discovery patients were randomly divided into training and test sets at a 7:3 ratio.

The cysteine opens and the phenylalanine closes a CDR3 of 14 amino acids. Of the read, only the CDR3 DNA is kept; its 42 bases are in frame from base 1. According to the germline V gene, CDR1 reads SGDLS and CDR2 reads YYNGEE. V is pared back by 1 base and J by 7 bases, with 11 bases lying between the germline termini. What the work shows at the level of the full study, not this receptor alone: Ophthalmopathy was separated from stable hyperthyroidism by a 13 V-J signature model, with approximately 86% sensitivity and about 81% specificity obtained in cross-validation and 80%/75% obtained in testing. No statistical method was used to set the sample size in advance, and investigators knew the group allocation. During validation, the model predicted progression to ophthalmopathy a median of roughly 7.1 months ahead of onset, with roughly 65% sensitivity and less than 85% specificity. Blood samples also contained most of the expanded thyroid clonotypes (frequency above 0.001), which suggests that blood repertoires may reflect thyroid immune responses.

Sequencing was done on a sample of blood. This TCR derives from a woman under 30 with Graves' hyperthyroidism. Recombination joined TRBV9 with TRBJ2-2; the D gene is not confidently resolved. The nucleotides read TGTGCCAGCAGCGTACGGCCCGGGCGCGGGGAGCTGTTTTTT. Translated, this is CASSVRPGRGELFF.